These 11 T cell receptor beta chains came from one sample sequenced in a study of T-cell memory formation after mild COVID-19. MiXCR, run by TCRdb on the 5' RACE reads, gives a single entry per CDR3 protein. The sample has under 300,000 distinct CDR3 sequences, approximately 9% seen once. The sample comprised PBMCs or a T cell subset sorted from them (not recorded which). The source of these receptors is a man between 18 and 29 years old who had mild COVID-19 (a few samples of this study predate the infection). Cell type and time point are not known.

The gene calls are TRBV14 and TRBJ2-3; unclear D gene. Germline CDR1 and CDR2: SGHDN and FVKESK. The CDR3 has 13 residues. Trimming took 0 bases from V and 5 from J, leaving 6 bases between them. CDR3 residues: CASSQDLGDTQYF. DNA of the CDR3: TGTGCCAGCAGCCAAGATTTGGGAGATACGCAGTATTTT.

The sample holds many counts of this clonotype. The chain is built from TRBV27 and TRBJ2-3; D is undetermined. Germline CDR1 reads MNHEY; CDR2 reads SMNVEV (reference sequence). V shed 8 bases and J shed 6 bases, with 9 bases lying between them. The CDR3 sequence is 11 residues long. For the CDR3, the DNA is TGTGCCAGCCGATTGGGGGATACGCAGTATTTT. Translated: CASRLGDTQYF.

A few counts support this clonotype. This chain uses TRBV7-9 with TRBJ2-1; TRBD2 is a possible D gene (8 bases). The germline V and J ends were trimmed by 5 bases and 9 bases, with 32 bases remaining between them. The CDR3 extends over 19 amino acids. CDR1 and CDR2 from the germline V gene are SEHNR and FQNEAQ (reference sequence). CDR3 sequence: CASSPRPRQGRIRGGEQFF. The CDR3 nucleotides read TGTGCCAGCAGCCCGCGACCCCGACAGGGCCGGATCCGGGGGGGTGAGCAGTTCTTC.

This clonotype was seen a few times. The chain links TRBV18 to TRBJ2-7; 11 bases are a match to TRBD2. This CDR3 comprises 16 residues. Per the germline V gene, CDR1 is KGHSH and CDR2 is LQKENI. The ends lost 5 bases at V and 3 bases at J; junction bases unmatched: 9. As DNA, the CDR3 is TGTGCCAGCTCAGTGGGTATCGGGACTAGCGGCTACGAGCAGTACGTC. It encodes CASSVGIGTSGYEQYV.

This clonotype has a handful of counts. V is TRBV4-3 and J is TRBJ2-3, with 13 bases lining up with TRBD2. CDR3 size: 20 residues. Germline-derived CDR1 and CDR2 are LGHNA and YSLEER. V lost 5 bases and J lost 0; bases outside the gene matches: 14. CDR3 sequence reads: CASSVHTGTSGVPSTDTQYF. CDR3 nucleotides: TGCGCCAGCAGCGTACACACCGGGACTAGCGGGGTTCCTAGCACAGATACGCAGTATTTT.

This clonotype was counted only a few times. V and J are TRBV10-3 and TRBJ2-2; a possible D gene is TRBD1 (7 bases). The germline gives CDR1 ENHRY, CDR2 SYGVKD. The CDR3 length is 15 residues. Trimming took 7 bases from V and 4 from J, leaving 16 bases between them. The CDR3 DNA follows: TGTGCCATCACCGAGCGACAGGGAGGCACCGGGGAGCTGTTTTTT. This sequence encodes CAITERQGGTGELFF.

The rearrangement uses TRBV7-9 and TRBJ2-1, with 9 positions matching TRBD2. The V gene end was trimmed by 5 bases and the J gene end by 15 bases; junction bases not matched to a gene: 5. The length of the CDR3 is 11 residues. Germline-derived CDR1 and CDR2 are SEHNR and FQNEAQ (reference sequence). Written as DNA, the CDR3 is TGTGCCAGCAGCGCGGGAGGGGAAGCGTTCTTC. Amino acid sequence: CASSAGGEAFF.

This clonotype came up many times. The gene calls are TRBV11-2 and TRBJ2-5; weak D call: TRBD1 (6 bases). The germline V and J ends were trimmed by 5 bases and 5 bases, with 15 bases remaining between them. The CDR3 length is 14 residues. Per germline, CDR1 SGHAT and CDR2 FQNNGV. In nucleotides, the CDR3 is TGTGCCAGCAGCGGTGAGACAGGTTGGGAGACCCAGTACTTC. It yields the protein CASSGETGWETQYF.

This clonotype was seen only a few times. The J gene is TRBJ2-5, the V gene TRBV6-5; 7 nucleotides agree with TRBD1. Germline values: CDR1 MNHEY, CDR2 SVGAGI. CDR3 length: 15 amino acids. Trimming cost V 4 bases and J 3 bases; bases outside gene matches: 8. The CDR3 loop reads CASSSLGQGEETQYF. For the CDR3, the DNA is TGTGCCAGCAGTTCTCTAGGGCAGGGGGAAGAGACCCAGTACTTC.

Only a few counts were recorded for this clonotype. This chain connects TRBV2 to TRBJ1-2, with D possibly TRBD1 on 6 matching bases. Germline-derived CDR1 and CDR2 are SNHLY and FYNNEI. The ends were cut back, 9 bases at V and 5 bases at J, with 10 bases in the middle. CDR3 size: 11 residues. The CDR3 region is CASTQGYGYTF. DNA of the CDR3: TGTGCCAGTACACAGGGTTATGGCTACACCTTC.

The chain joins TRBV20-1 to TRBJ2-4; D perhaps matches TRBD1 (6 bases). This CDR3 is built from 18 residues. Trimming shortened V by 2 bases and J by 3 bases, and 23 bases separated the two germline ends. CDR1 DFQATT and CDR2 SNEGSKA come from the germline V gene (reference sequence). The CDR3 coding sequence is TGCAGTGCTAGACCCCTATGGGCAGGGGAAAAAGGCAAAAACATTCAGTACTTC. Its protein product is CSARPLWAGEKGKNIQYF.